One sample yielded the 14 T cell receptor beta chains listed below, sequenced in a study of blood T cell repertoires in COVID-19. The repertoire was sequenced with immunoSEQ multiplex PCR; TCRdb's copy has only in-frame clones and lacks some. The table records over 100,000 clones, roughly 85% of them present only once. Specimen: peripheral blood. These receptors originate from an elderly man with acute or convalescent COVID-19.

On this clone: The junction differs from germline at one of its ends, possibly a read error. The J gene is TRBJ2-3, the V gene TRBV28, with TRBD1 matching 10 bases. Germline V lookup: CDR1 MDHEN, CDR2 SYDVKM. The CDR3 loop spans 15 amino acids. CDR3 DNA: TGTGCCAGCAGTCTATGGGACAGGGGCCCAGATACGCAGTATTTT. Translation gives CASSLWDRGPDTQYF.

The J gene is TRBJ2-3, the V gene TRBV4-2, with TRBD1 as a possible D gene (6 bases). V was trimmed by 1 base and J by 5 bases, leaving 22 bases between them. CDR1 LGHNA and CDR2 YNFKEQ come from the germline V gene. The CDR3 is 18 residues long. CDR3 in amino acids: CASSQGRSFRDTEDTQYF. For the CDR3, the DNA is TGTGCCAGCAGCCAAGGCAGAAGTTTCCGGGACACCGAAGATACGCAGTATTTT.

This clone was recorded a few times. The CDR3 protein is CSVQVVRETQYF. CDR3 coding DNA: TGCAGCGTTCAGGTAGTCCGAGAGACCCAGTACTTC. V usage is TRBV29-1 and J usage is TRBJ2-5, with D hard to call. This CDR3 comprises 12 residues. Trimming cost V 5 bases and J 4 bases, with 11 bases left between them. Germline lookup yields CDR1 SQVTM and CDR2 ANQGSEA.

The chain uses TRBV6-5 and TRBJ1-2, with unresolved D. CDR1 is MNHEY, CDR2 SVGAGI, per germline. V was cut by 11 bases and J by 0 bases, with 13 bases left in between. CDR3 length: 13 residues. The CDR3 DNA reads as TGTGCCTCTCGTGAGGTGACTAACTATGGCTACACCTTC. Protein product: CASREVTNYGYTF.

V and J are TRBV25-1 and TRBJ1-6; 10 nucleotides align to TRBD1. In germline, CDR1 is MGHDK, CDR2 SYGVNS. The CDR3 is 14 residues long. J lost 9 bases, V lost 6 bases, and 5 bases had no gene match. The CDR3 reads CASRGTGEASPLHF. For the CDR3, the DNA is TGTGCCAGCAGAGGGACAGGGGAGGCTTCACCCCTCCACTTT.

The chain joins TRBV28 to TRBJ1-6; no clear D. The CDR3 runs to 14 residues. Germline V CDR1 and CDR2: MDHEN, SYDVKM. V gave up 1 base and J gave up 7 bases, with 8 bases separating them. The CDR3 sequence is CASSLLAKNSPLHF. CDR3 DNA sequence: TGTGCCAGCAGTTTATTGGCAAAAAATTCACCCCTCCACTTT. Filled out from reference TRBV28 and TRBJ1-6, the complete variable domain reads DVKVTQSSRYLVKRTGEKVFLECVQDMDHENMFWYRQDPGLGLRLIYFSYDVKMKEKGDIPEGYSVSREKKERFSLILESASTNQTSMYLCASSLLAKNSPLHFGNGTRLTVT.

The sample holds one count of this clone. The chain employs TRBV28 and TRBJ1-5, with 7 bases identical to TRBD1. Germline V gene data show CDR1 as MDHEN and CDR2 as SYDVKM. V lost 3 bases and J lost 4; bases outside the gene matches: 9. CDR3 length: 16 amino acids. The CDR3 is CASSFRLTGINQPQHF. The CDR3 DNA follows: TGTGCCAGCAGTTTTAGGCTGACAGGGATAAATCAGCCCCAGCATTTT.

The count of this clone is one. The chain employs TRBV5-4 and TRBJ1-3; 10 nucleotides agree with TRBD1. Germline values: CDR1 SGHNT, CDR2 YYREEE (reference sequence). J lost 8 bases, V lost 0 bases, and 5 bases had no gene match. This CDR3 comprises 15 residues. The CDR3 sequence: CASSLGGTGVDTIYF. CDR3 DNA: TGTGCCAGCAGCTTGGGCGGGACAGGGGTAGACACCATATATTTT. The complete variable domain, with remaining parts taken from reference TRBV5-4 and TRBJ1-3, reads ETGVTQSPTHLIKTRGQQVTLRCSSQSGHNTVSWYQQALGQGPQFIFQYYREEENGRGNFPPRFSGLQFPNYSSELNVNALELDDSALYLCASSLGGTGVDTIYFGEGSWLTVV.

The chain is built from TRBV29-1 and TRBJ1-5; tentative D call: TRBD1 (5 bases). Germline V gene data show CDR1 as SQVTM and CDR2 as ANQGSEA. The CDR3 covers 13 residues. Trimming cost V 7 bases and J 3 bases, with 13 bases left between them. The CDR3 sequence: CSAQDGPNQPQHF. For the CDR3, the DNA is TGCAGCGCACAGGACGGTCCCAATCAGCCCCAGCATTTT.

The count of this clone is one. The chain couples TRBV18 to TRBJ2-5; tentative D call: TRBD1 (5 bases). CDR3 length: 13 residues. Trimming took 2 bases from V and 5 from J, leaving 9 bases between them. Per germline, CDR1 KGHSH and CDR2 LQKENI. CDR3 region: CASSPLDTETQYF. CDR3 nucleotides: TGTGCCAGCTCACCATTGGACACCGAGACCCAGTACTTC.

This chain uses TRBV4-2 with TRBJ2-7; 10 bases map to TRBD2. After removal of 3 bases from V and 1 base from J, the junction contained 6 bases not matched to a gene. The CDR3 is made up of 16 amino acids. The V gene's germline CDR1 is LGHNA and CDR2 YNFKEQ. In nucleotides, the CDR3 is TGTGCCAGCAGCCAGGCCACGGGACTAGCGTCCTACGAGCAGTACTTC. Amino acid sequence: CASSQATGLASYEQYF.

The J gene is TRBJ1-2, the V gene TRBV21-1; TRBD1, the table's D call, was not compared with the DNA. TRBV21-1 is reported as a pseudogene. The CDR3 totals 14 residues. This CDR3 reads CASSPPGQGLGYTF. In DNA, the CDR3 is TGTGCCAGCAGCCCCCCGGGACAGGGACTTGGCTACACCTTC.

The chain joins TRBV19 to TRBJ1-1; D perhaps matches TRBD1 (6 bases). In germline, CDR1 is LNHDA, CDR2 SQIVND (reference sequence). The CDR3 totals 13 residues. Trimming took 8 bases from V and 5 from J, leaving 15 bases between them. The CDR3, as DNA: TGTGCCAGTTCCAGGGTAAGGGGGACTGAAGCTTTCTTT. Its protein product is CASSRVRGTEAFF.

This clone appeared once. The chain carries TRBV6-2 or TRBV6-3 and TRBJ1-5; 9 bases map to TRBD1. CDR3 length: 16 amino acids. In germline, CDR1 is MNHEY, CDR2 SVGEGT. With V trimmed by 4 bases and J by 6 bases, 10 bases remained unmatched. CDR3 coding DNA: TGTGCCAGCAGTTCCCCGCCGGGACAGGGTCTTCAGCCCCAGCATTTT. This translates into CASSSPPGQGLQPQHF.